This T cell receptor beta chain was profiled in a study of a mutant IDH1 vaccine in newly diagnosed glioma. Across the whole study: It was radiotherapy, temozolomide, or both that patients received previously, with most receiving both.

Sample time point: baseline, week 1 (first vaccination visit). Indicated treatment: pre-vaccination baseline after standard-of-care therapy. Clones were sequenced by immunoSEQ multiplex PCR, and TCRdb holds only the in-frame ones, with some missing. The top ten clones hold 0.56% of a sample with roughly 99,000 clones, around 90% of them seen once. The V end lost 0 bases, the J end lost 6 bases, and 18 bases lay between the germline ends. Per germline, CDR1 MGHRA and CDR2 YSYEKL. CDR3 length equals 17 residues. With regard to this clone: Its target is unknown.

Study-level points and caveats: Under 95% of patients showed vaccine-induced immune responses across multiple MHC alleles.

The TCR comes from a woman in her fifties or sixties with glioma. The starting material was PBMCs, obtained from a glioma patient treated with radiotherapy, temozolomide or both. V usage is TRBV4-1 and J usage is TRBJ1-5; D unresolved. CDR3 in amino acids: CASSQDLDSAKVQPQHF. The CDR3 DNA reads as TGCGCCAGCAGCCAAGATCTGGACTCGGCAAAAGTTCAGCCCCAGCATTTT.